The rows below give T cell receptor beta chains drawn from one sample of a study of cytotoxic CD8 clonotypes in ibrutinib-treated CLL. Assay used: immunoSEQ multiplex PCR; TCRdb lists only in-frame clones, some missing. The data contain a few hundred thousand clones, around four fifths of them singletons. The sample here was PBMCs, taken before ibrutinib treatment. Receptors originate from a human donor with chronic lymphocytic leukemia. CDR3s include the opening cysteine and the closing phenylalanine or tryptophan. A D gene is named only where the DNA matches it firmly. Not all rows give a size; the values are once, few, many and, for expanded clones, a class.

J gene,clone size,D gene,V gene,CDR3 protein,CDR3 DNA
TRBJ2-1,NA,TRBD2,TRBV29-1,CSVEDRGLAEHYNEQFF,TGCAGCGTTGAAGATCGCGGGCTAGCGGAACACTACAATGAGCAGTTCTTC
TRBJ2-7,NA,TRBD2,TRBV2,CASNQRASGAYEQYF,TGTGCCAGCAACCAGCGGGCTAGCGGGGCATACGAGCAGTACTTC
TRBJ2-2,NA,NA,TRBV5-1,CASSLGQFNTGELFF,TGCGCCAGCAGCTTGGGTCAGTTTAACACCGGGGAGCTGTTTTTT
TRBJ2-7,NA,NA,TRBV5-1,CASSLTGSSYEQYF,TGCGCCAGCAGCTTGACAGGCAGCTCCTACGAGCAGTACTTC
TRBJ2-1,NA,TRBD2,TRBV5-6,CASSPPGDSGRGIHNEQFF,TGTGCCAGCAGCCCACCGGGTGATAGCGGGAGGGGAATCCACAATGAGCAGTTCTTC
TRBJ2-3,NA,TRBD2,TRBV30,CAWSVRWTSGRADTQYF,TGTGCCTGGAGTGTAAGATGGACTAGCGGGAGAGCAGATACGCAGTATTTT
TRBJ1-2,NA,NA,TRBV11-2,CASSLIAGNYGYTF,TGTGCCAGCAGCTTAATCGCCGGTAACTATGGCTACACCTTC
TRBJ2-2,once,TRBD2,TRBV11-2,CASSLEGLAGGAGELFF,TGTGCCAGCAGCTTAGAGGGTCTAGCGGGAGGAGCCGGGGAGCTGTTTTTT
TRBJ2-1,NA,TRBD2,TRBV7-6,CASSFLLIAGGPHEQFF,TGTGCCAGCAGCTTCCTCCTAATAGCGGGAGGTCCCCATGAGCAGTTCTTC
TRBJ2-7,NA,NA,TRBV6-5,CASSYRESSYEQYF,TGTGCCAGCAGTTATCGGGAAAGCTCCTACGAGCAGTACTTC
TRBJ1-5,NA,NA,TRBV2,CASSGGGSNQPQHF,TGTGCCAGCAGTGGTGGGGGAAGCAATCAGCCCCAGCATTTT
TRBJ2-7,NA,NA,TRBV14,CASSQNLGASEQYF,TGTGCCAGCAGCCAAAACCTCGGGGCGTCCGAGCAGTACTTC
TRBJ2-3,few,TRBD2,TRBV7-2,CASSWTSGSGDTQYF,TGTGCCAGCAGCTGGACTAGCGGGAGTGGTGATACGCAGTATTTT
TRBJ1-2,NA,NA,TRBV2,CASSEEQVYGYTF,TGTGCCAGCAGTGAAGAACAGGTCTATGGCTACACCTTC
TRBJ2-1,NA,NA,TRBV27,CASSERGFSYNEQFF,TGTGCCAGCAGTGAACGGGGTTTCTCCTACAATGAGCAGTTCTTC
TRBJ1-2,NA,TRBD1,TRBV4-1,CASSQDSWTGNYGYTF,TGCGCCAGCAGCCAAGATTCGTGGACAGGGAACTATGGCTACACCTTC
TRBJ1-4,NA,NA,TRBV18,CASSPSRDEKLFF,TGTGCCAGCTCACCATCTAGGGATGAAAAACTGTTTTTT
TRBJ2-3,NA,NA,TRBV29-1,CSVAGFGDTQYF,TGCAGCGTTGCGGGGTTCGGAGATACGCAGTATTTT
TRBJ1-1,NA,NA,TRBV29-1,CSVSIGGMNTEAFF,TGCAGCGTTAGTATAGGGGGTATGAACACTGAAGCTTTCTTT
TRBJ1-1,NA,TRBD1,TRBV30,CAWSVRWTGRRENTEAFF,TGTGCCTGGAGTGTACGATGGACAGGTCGTCGGGAGAACACTGAAGCTTTCTTT
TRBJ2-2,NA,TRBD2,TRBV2,CAIGTGLAVNTGELFF,TGTGCCATAGGGACGGGTCTAGCGGTGAACACCGGGGAGCTGTTTTTT
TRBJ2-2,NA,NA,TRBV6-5,CASSYVFDISPGELFF,TGTGCCAGCAGTTATGTCTTCGACATATCCCCCGGGGAGCTGTTTTTT
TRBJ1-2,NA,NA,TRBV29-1,CSVGRQGIYGYTF,TGCAGCGTTGGCCGGCAGGGGATCTATGGCTACACCTTC